Below are 20 T cell receptor beta chains sequenced from a single sample in a study of blood T cell repertoires in COVID-19. Only in-frame clones appear in the TCRdb table, and some are missing; sequencing was by immunoSEQ multiplex PCR. The sample holds 300,000 or so clones, over 75% seen once. Sequenced sample: PBMCs or T cells enriched from blood (not recorded which). The receptors here all came from a woman aged 18-29 years who had recovered from COVID-19.

The chain employs TRBV7-2 and TRBJ2-2; 9 positions agree with TRBD1. CDR3 length: 17 amino acids. V lost 5 bases and J lost 5; bases outside the gene matches: 12. Germline V gene sequence: CDR1 SGHTA, CDR2 FQGNSA. The CDR3 is CASSPVPGQGWTGELFF. The DNA for the CDR3 is TGTGCCAGCAGCCCGGTACCGGGACAGGGTTGGACCGGGGAGCTGTTTTTT.

The chain couples TRBV12-5 to TRBJ1-2, with 8 bases fitting TRBD1. The junction had 17 bases not matched to a gene; V was cut back by 3 bases and J by 8 bases. Germline V CDR1 and CDR2: LGHNT, FRNRAP. The CDR3 contains 17 residues. As DNA, the CDR3 is TGTGCTAGTGGTTTTAGGACAGGGAAGAACGATATGGAAGGCTACACCTTC. This encodes CASGFRTGKNDMEGYTF. Combining the CDR3 with reference TRBV12-5 and TRBJ1-2 gives the whole variable domain DARVTQTPRHKVTEMGQEVTMRCQPILGHNTVFWYRQTMMQGLELLAYFRNRAPLDDSGMPKDRFSAEMPDATLATLKIQPSEPRDSAVYFCASGFRTGKNDMEGYTFGSGTRLTVV.

The chain carries TRBV6-5 and TRBJ1-2; D may be TRBD1 (6 bases). V was pared by 5 bases and J by 4 bases, with 14 bases between. The CDR3 runs to 14 residues. CDR1 MNHEY and CDR2 SVGAGI come from the germline V gene. The CDR3 sequence: CASSPGVPFYGYTF. For the CDR3, the DNA is TGTGCCAGCAGTCCAGGGGTCCCCTTCTATGGCTACACCTTC.

J is TRBJ1-1 and V is TRBV9, with TRBD1 identical over 7 bases. V shed 3 bases, J shed 3 bases, and the junction held 11 bases outside the gene matches. This CDR3 spans 16 amino acids. Germline CDR1 is SGDLS and CDR2 is YYNGEE. The CDR3 spells CASSGNIDREHTEAFF. CDR3 bases: TGTGCCAGCAGCGGAAACATCGACAGGGAGCACACTGAAGCTTTCTTT.

The CDR3: CSVSKQGVPYNEQFF. For the CDR3, the DNA is TGCAGCGTTTCGAAACAGGGGGTCCCCTACAATGAGCAGTTCTTC. V is TRBV29-1 and J is TRBJ2-1, with 8 bases matching TRBD1. The CDR3 consists of 15 residues. After removal of 5 bases from V and 2 bases from J, the junction contained 8 bases not matched to a gene. Germline lookup yields CDR1 SQVTM and CDR2 ANQGSEA.

On this clone itself: Other DNA sequences in this sample translate to the same CDR3. The chain couples TRBV7-6 to TRBJ2-5; the match to TRBD2 covers 10 bases. This CDR3 comprises 16 residues. Trimming took 0 bases from V and 4 from J; bases not matched to a gene: 5. Germline values: CDR1 SGHVS, CDR2 FNYEAQ. The CDR3 DNA reads as TGTGCCAGCAGCTTAGCAAGCGGGAGGGCCGGAGAGACCCAGTACTTC. Amino acids: CASSLASGRAGETQYF.

The rearrangement links TRBV3-1 (or the pseudogene TRBV3-2) to TRBJ1-4; D unclear. Trimming removed 0 bases from V and 4 bases from J, with 6 bases in between. In germline, CDR1 is LGHDT, CDR2 YNNKEL (reference sequence). CDR3 size: 14 residues. Here the CDR3 reads CASSQEQLNEKLFF. CDR3 coding DNA: TGTGCCAGCAGCCAAGAACAGCTTAATGAAAAACTGTTTTTT.

The chain uses TRBV19 and TRBJ1-5, with 7 bases fitting TRBD1. Germline V gives CDR1 LNHDA, CDR2 SQIVND (reference sequence). The CDR3 covers 16 residues. The J segment lost 2 bases and the V segment lost 3 bases, leaving 7 bases of the junction unmatched. The chain's CDR3 is CASSMIDRVGNQPQHF. CDR3 nucleotide sequence: TGTGCCAGTAGTATGATCGACAGGGTTGGCAATCAGCCCCAGCATTTT.

The V and J genes are TRBV30 and TRBJ1-4; TRBD1 is a possible D gene (6 bases). The CDR3 runs to 13 residues. Trimming took 7 bases from V and 8 from J, leaving 17 bases between them. In germline, CDR1 is GTSNPN, CDR2 SVGIG (reference sequence). The CDR3 loop reads CAFGAGAGEKLFF. The DNA of the CDR3 is TGTGCCTTTGGCGCAGGGGCCGGCGAAAAACTGTTTTTT.

The J gene is TRBJ1-5, the V gene TRBV10-1; 7 positions agree with TRBD1. Germline CDR1 is WNHNN and CDR2 is SYGVQD (reference sequence). With 6 bases clipped from V and 5 bases from J, the junction kept 7 bases outside the gene matches. The length of the CDR3 is 14 residues. CDR3 sequence: CASSSGTVDQPQHF. The CDR3 nucleotides are TGCGCCAGCAGCTCCGGGACAGTGGATCAGCCCCAGCATTTT.

Only one count was recorded for this clone. The chain links TRBV7-9 to TRBJ2-5; 10 bases map to TRBD1. The CDR3 loop spans 16 amino acids. V gave up 8 bases and J gave up 4 bases; unmatched junction bases: 13. CDR1 is SEHNR and CDR2 is FQNEAQ in the germline V gene (reference sequence). CDR3 protein: CASVQWTGGFPETQYF. The CDR3 DNA is TGTGCCAGCGTCCAGTGGACAGGGGGGTTCCCAGAGACCCAGTACTTC.

The rearrangement uses TRBV5-1 and TRBJ1-1, with no clear D. The CDR3 has 15 amino acids. V lost 1 base to trimming and J lost 3 bases, with 13 bases between them. Germline V gene lookup returns CDR1 SGHRS and CDR2 YFSETQ. In nucleotides, the CDR3 is TGCGCCAGCAGCTTGAAGTCAGGTCTGGACACTGAAGCTTTCTTT. This codes for CASSLKSGLDTEAFF. The variable domain in full, completed from reference TRBV5-1 and TRBJ1-1, reads KAGVTQTPRYLIKTRGQQVTLSCSPISGHRSVSWYQQTPGQGLQFLFEYFSETQRNKGNFPGRFSGRQFSNSRSEMNVSTLELGDSALYLCASSLKSGLDTEAFFGQGTRLTVV.

V usage is TRBV19 and J usage is TRBJ2-2; D is uncertain. CDR1 is LNHDA and CDR2 is SQIVND in the germline V gene (reference sequence). The CDR3 runs to 14 residues. V was trimmed by 4 bases and J by 3 bases, leaving 9 bases between them. CDR3 coding DNA: TGTGCCAGTAGTAGGCTGGCGGACACCGGGGAGCTGTTTTTT. Translation: CASSRLADTGELFF.

This chain joins TRBV7-3 and TRBJ1-6; a possible D gene is TRBD1 (6 bases). Germline lookup yields CDR1 SGHTA and CDR2 FQGTGA. The CDR3 totals 15 residues. Trimming took 2 bases from V and 5 from J, leaving 10 bases between them. The CDR3: CASSLSTGDNSPLHF. CDR3 in DNA: TGTGCCAGCAGCTTATCGACAGGTGATAATTCACCCCTCCACTTT.

The chain combines TRBV9 with TRBJ2-7; D may be TRBD2 (6 bases). CDR3 length equals 15 residues. V was trimmed by 4 bases and J by 3 bases, leaving 17 bases between them. CDR1 SGDLS and CDR2 YYNGEE come from the germline V gene. The CDR3 nucleotides are TGTGCCAGCAGCCCCCGTTTAGCGGCCCGCTACGAGCAGTACTTC. Its translation is CASSPRLAARYEQYF.

V gene TRBV19 combines with J gene TRBJ1-5; TRBD1 matches 8 bases. The V gene's germline CDR1 is LNHDA and CDR2 SQIVND (reference sequence). V lost 5 bases and J lost 7; bases outside the gene matches: 7. The CDR3 has 14 amino acids. This CDR3 reads CASSVARGQQPQHF. CDR3 nucleotides: TGTGCCAGTAGTGTGGCCAGGGGGCAGCAGCCCCAGCATTTT.

The chain joins TRBV11-2 to TRBJ1-2; D is unclear. With 1 base removed from V and 2 bases from J, the gap between germline ends came to 5 bases. The CDR3 has 13 amino acids. In germline, CDR1 is SGHAT, CDR2 FQNNGV. The CDR3 DNA reads as TGTGCCAGCAGCTTAGCACTGAACTATGGCTACACCTTC. This gives the protein CASSLALNYGYTF.

The chain couples TRBV3-1 (or the pseudogene TRBV3-2) to TRBJ2-3; no firm D call. This CDR3 has 12 residues. CDR1 and CDR2 from the germline V gene are LGHDT and YNNKEL (reference sequence). Trimming cost V 4 bases and J 6 bases, with 8 bases left between them. Here the CDR3 DNA reads TGTGCCAGCAGCCCTGCTGAGGATACGCAGTATTTT. This translates into CASSPAEDTQYF.

V gene TRBV13 combines with J gene TRBJ1-1, with 9 bases aligning to TRBD1. The germline gives CDR1 PRHDT, CDR2 FYEKMQ (reference sequence). The CDR3 is 13 amino acids. The junction had 3 bases not matched to a gene; V was cut back by 6 bases and J by 4 bases. CDR3 DNA sequence: TGTGCCAGCAGTCTGGACAGGGGCACTGAAGCTTTCTTT. The encoded protein is CASSLDRGTEAFF.

The CDR3 nucleotides read TGTGCCAGCAGTCCCCCTAATCAGCCCCAGCATTTT. It specifies CASSPPNQPQHF. V is TRBV28 and J is TRBJ1-5; D remains unclear. The CDR3 runs 12 residues. Trimming shortened V by 5 bases and J by 4 bases, and 6 bases separated the two germline ends. Germline lookup yields CDR1 MDHEN and CDR2 SYDVKM.